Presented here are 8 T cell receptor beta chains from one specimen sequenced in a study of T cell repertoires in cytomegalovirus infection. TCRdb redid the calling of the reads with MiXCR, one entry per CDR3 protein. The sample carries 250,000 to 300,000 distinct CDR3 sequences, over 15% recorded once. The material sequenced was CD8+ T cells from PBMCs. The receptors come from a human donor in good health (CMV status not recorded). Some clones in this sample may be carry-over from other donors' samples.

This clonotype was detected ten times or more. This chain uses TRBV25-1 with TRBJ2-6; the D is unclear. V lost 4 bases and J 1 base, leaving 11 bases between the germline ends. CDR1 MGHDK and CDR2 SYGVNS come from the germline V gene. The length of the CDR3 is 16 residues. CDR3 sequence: CASSAEEHSGANVLTF. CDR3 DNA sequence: TGTGCCAGCAGTGCAGAAGAACATTCTGGGGCCAACGTCCTGACTTTC.

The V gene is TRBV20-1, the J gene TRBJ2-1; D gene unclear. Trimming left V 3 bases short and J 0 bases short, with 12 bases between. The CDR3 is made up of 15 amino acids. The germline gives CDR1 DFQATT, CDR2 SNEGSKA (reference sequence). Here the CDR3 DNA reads TGCAGTGCTAGCCCAGGATCACGCTCCTACAATGAGCAGTTCTTC. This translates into CSASPGSRSYNEQFF.

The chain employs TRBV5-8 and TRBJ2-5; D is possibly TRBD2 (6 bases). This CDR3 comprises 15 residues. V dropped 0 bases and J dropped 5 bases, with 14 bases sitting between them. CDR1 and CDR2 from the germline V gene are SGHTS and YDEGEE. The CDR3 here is CASSLAEGSGETQYF. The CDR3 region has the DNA TGTGCCAGCAGCTTGGCGGAGGGGTCCGGGGAGACCCAGTACTTC.

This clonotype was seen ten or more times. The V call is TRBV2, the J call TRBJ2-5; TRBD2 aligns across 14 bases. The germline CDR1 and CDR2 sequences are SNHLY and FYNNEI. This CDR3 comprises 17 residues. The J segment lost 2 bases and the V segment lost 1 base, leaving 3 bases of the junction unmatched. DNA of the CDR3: TGTGCCAGCAGTGAAGGGACTAGCGGGGGGAAACAAGAGACCCAGTACTTC. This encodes CASSEGTSGGKQETQYF.

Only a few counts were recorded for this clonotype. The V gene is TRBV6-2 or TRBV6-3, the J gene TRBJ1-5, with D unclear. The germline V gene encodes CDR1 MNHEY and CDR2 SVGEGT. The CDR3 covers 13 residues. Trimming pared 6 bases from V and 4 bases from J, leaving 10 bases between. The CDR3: CASSTGLNQPQHF. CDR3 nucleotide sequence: TGTGCCAGCAGCACCGGTCTAAATCAGCCCCAGCATTTT.

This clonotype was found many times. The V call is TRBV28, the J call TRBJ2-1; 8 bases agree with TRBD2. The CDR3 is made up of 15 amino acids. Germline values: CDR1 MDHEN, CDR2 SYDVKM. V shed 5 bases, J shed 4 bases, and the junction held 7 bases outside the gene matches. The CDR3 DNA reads TGTGCCAGCAGTATCGGGGGGGCCGGTTACAATGAGCAGTTCTTC. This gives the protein CASSIGGAGYNEQFF. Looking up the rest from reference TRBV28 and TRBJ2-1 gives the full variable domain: DVKVTQSSRYLVKRTGEKVFLECVQDMDHENMFWYRQDPGLGLRLIYFSYDVKMKEKGDIPEGYSVSREKKERFSLILESASTNQTSMYLCASSIGGAGYNEQFFGPGTRLTVL.

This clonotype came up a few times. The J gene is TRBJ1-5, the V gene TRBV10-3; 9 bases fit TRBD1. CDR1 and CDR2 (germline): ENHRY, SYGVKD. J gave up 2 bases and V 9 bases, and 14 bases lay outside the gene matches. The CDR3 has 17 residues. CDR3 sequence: CAISRTGAPYGNQPQHF. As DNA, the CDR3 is TGTGCCATTTCTCGGACAGGGGCCCCTTACGGCAATCAGCCCCAGCATTTT.

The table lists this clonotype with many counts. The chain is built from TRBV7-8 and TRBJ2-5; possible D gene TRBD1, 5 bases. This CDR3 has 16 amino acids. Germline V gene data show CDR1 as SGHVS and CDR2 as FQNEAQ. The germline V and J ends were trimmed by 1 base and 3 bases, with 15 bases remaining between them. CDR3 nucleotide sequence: TGTGCCAGCAGCTTAGTCCCTCAGGGAATGGAAGAGACCCAGTACTTC. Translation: CASSLVPQGMEETQYF.